Presented here are 25 T cell receptor beta chains from one specimen sequenced in a study of blood T cell repertoires in COVID-19. Here immunoSEQ multiplex PCR was the method, and the copy in TCRdb shows in-frame clones only, minus some. Of about 390,000 clones in the sample, around nine tenths are singletons; the top ten hold about 9.4%. Material: PBMCs or T cells enriched from blood (not recorded which). The receptors here all came from a woman in her forties or fifties who had recovered from COVID-19.

The chain joins TRBV30 to TRBJ2-7; either TRBD1 or TRBD2 may fit D (5 bases each). CDR1 and CDR2 (germline): GTSNPN, SVGIG (reference sequence). This CDR3 contains 15 residues. V lost 5 bases and J 6 bases, leaving 23 bases between the germline ends. The chain's CDR3 is CAWGRLRAIVSEQYF. The CDR3 coding sequence is TGTGCCTGGGGGAGACTCAGGGCAATCGTCTCCGAGCAGTACTTC.

V gene TRBV10-2 combines with J gene TRBJ2-1; no clear D. V was cut by 0 bases and J by 7 bases, with 10 bases left in between. CDR1 and CDR2 from the germline V gene are WSHSY and SAAADI. The CDR3 sequence is 14 residues long. The CDR3 nucleotides are TGCGCCAGCAGTGAGTCGATGAACAAGAATGAGCAGTTCTTC. As protein: CASSESMNKNEQFF.

V gene TRBV30 combines with J gene TRBJ1-1; TRBD1 matches at 9 bases. Trimming at V came to 4 bases and at J to 0 bases, leaving 15 bases not matched to a gene. CDR3 length: 18 amino acids. CDR1 and CDR2 from the germline V gene are GTSNPN and SVGIG (reference sequence). CDR3 amino acids: CAWINTRDRERMNTEAFF. The CDR3 nucleotides read TGTGCCTGGATCAATACCCGGGACAGGGAAAGGATGAACACTGAAGCTTTCTTT.

The chain has TRBV28 and TRBJ1-1; TRBD1 might be the D (6 bases). Germline-derived CDR1 and CDR2 are MDHEN and SYDVKM. V was cut by 3 bases and J by 2 bases, with 16 bases left in between. The CDR3 is 16 amino acids. The DNA of the CDR3 is TGTGCCAGCAGTTTCCGCACCGGGACACTTAACACTGAAGCTTTCTTT. It specifies CASSFRTGTLNTEAFF.

This clone has a single count. The chain uses TRBV5-1 and TRBJ2-1; 9 bases line up with TRBD2. Trimming removed 0 bases from V and 5 bases from J; junction bases left unmatched: 15. Germline-derived CDR1 and CDR2 are SGHRS and YFSETQ. The CDR3 covers 19 residues. In DNA, the CDR3 is TGCGCCAGCAGCTTGGCCTTATTGCGAGCGGGGGGCTGGGACAATGAGCAGTTCTTC. Protein product: CASSLALLRAGGWDNEQFF.

This chain joins TRBV4-1 and TRBJ2-1, with D tentatively TRBD2 (5 bases). This CDR3 contains 14 residues. In germline, CDR1 is MGHRA, CDR2 YSYEKL. The ends were cut back, 1 base at V and 8 bases at J, with 12 bases in the middle. This CDR3 is CASSQVTAGYEQFF. DNA of the CDR3: TGCGCCAGCAGCCAAGTTACGGCGGGCTATGAGCAGTTCTTC.

The CDR3 here is CASSPNRDISYEQYF. The CDR3 DNA reads TGTGCCAGCAGTCCGAACCGGGACATCTCCTACGAGCAGTACTTC. The rearrangement uses TRBV27 and TRBJ2-7; weak D call: TRBD1 (6 bases). The CDR3 has 15 residues. Germline V lookup: CDR1 MNHEY, CDR2 SMNVEV (reference sequence). Trimming removed 5 bases at V and 0 bases at J, with 14 bases between.

A note on this clone: This sample also contains other DNA sequences that code for the same CDR3. The V gene is TRBV7-2, the J gene TRBJ1-1; maybe TRBD1 (5 bases). Trimming took off 5 bases at V and 5 bases at J, with 12 bases between the two ends. The CDR3 totals 13 residues. CDR1 and CDR2 from the germline V gene are SGHTA and FQGNSA. This chain's CDR3 is CASSTQGGTEAFF. The CDR3 bases are TGTGCCAGCAGCACTCAGGGAGGGACTGAAGCTTTCTTT.

This clone was detected only once. V gene TRBV29-1 combines with J gene TRBJ1-2; unclear D gene. V was pared by 4 bases and J by 8 bases, with 17 bases between. The germline V gene encodes CDR1 SQVTM and CDR2 ANQGSEA. CDR3 size: 13 residues. Written as DNA, the CDR3 is TGCAGCGTTGCGGTTGGGCAGCGGGCGGGCTACACCTTC. It yields the protein CSVAVGQRAGYTF.

This chain joins TRBV9 and TRBJ2-1; TRBD2 matches at 10 bases. The ends lost 0 bases at V and 5 bases at J; junction bases unmatched: 8. Germline V CDR1 and CDR2: SGDLS, YYNGEE. The CDR3 runs 17 residues. In DNA, the CDR3 is TGTGCCAGCAGCGTAGAGGTGTCAGCGGGGGGGAACAATGAGCAGTTCTTC. It specifies CASSVEVSAGGNNEQFF.

This clone is a singleton in its sample. The V call is TRBV7-9, the J call TRBJ1-2; D ambiguous. This CDR3 region has 13 residues. Between the trimmed V and J ends, which lost 9 bases and 1 base, there was a span of 12 bases. The germline V gene has CDR1 SEHNR and CDR2 FQNEAQ (reference sequence). The DNA of the CDR3 is TGTGCCAGTGTACCGGCGGATAACTATGGCTACACCTTC. It is translated as CASVPADNYGYTF.

V and J are TRBV18 and TRBJ1-2, with TRBD1 matching over 8 bases. This CDR3 comprises 14 residues. Germline V gene sequence: CDR1 KGHSH, CDR2 LQKENI. Germline trimming cut 2 bases from V and 7 bases from J; bases unmatched to any gene: 6. CDR3 loop: CASSPSGQGGGYTF. The CDR3 nucleotides are TGTGCCAGCTCACCATCTGGACAGGGTGGTGGCTACACCTTC.

Remarks on this clone: The same CDR3 also results from other DNA sequences found in this sample. The chain links TRBV29-1 to TRBJ1-2; D call uncertain. CDR3 length: 10 amino acids. CDR1 is SQVTM and CDR2 is ANQGSEA in the germline V gene. Between the trimmed V and J ends, which lost 3 bases and 4 bases, there was a span of 3 bases. CDR3 nucleotide sequence: TGCAGCGTTGACAGCTATGGCTACACCTTC. This encodes CSVDSYGYTF.

The chain joins TRBV5-6 to TRBJ2-7, with D hard to call. Germline CDR1 and CDR2: SGHDT and YYEEEE. The CDR3 totals 14 residues. Trimming removed 2 bases at V and 3 bases at J, with 12 bases between. CDR3 loop: CASSLRTGYYEQYF. The CDR3, as DNA: TGTGCCAGCAGCTTAAGAACGGGTTACTACGAGCAGTACTTC. Full variable domain (outside the CDR3, taken from reference TRBV5-6 and TRBJ2-7): DAGVTQSPTHLIKTRGQQVTLRCSPKSGHDTVSWYQQALGQGPQFIFQYYEEEERQRGNFPDRFSGHQFPNYSSELNVNALLLGDSALYLCASSLRTGYYEQYFGPGTRLTVT.

The genes are TRBV28 and TRBJ1-5; D uncertain. Germline-derived CDR1 and CDR2 are MDHEN and SYDVKM. The V end was cut by 8 bases, the J end by 5 bases, with 4 bases between. This CDR3 has 10 residues. DNA of the CDR3: TGTGCCAGCCATCATCAGCCCCAGCATTTT. Translation gives CASHHQPQHF.

This rearrangement joins TRBV6-1 to TRBJ2-7, with D perhaps TRBD2 (7 bases). The CDR3 has 15 residues. The ends were cut back, 2 bases at V and 4 bases at J, with 15 bases in the middle. Germline CDR1 and CDR2: MNHNS and SASEGT. As DNA, the CDR3 is TGTGCCAGCAGTGAACCTCGGGGGGCGGTTTACGAGCAGTACTTC. This gives the protein CASSEPRGAVYEQYF.

V gene TRBV28 combines with J gene TRBJ2-7; D gene uncertain. Trimming removed 1 base from V and 9 bases from J, with 16 bases in between. CDR1 MDHEN and CDR2 SYDVKM come from the germline V gene. The CDR3 runs 14 residues. CDR3: CASSLSAGLVGQYF. DNA for the CDR3: TGTGCCAGCAGTTTATCCGCAGGTTTAGTGGGGCAGTACTTC.

The chain carries TRBV13 and TRBJ1-6; 11 bases map to TRBD1. V shed 4 bases, J shed 5 bases, and the junction held 4 bases outside the gene matches. Germline V CDR1 and CDR2: PRHDT, FYEKMQ (reference sequence). The CDR3 spans 16 residues. The CDR3 protein is CASSSDRGRHNSPLHF. DNA for the CDR3: TGTGCCAGCAGCTCGGACAGGGGGCGTCATAATTCACCCCTCCACTTT. The variable domain in full, completed from reference TRBV13 and TRBJ1-6, reads AAGVIQSPRHLIKEKRETATLKCYPIPRHDTVYWYQQGPGQDPQFLISFYEKMQSDKGSIPDRFSAQQFSDYHSELNMSSLELGDSALYFCASSSDRGRHNSPLHFGNGTRLTVT.

V and J are TRBV6-5 and TRBJ2-6; D not certain. CDR3 length: 14 amino acids. Trimming removed 4 bases at V and 2 bases at J, with 6 bases between. CDR1 is MNHEY and CDR2 is SVGAGI in the germline V gene. The CDR3 DNA sequence: TGTGCCAGCAGTTTAAGAGCTGGGGCCAACGTCCTGACTTTC. Translation gives CASSLRAGANVLTF.

The chain combines TRBV11-2 with TRBJ1-1; D call uncertain. The CDR3 loop spans 12 amino acids. Deletions cut 5 bases from V and 6 bases from J, with 10 bases between. Germline V lookup: CDR1 SGHAT, CDR2 FQNNGV. The DNA for the CDR3 is TGTGCCAGCAGCCCCGTAGTTCCTGAAGCTTTCTTT. Encoded protein: CASSPVVPEAFF.

This rearrangement joins TRBV6-6 to TRBJ2-7; 7 positions match TRBD2. CDR3 length: 17 amino acids. CDR1 is MNHNY, CDR2 SVGAGI, per germline (reference sequence). V trimming: 5 bases; J trimming: 2 bases; junction bases outside the gene matches: 15. The CDR3: CASSRAVTGGRAYEQYF. In DNA, the CDR3 is TGTGCCAGCAGTCGAGCAGTAACGGGGGGACGCGCCTACGAGCAGTACTTC.

This chain connects TRBV3-1 (or the pseudogene TRBV3-2) to TRBJ1-2; no clear D gene. Trimming left V 0 bases short and J 4 bases short, with 6 bases between. Per the germline V gene, CDR1 is LGHDT and CDR2 is YNNKEL (reference sequence). This CDR3 region has 13 residues. In DNA form, the CDR3 reads TGTGCCAGCAGCCAAGATATCGTCTATGGCTACACCTTC. This gives the protein CASSQDIVYGYTF.

Regarding this clone: At one end the junction does not follow the germline gene, possibly because of a read error. This rearrangement joins TRBV5-6 to TRBJ1-1; TRBD1 might be the D (6 bases). Germline V CDR1 and CDR2: SGHDT, YYEEEE. CDR3 length equals 13 residues. The CDR3 protein is CASSLGEAGALLF. CDR3 nucleotide sequence: TGTGCCAGCAGCTTGGGGGAAGCAGGGGCCCTTCTCTTT.

The chain links TRBV3-1 (or the pseudogene TRBV3-2) to TRBJ2-5, with 7 bases matching TRBD1. CDR1 is LGHDT, CDR2 YNNKEL, per germline (reference sequence). The V and J ends lost 4 bases and 5 bases, in that order; junction bases with no gene match: 10. The CDR3 contains 15 residues. Written as DNA, the CDR3 is TGTGCCAGCAGCCCGACGACAGGGCGGGTGGAGACCCAGTACTTC. This encodes CASSPTTGRVETQYF.

The chain's CDR3 is CASSLYRGTTEAFF. CDR3 nucleotides: TGTGCCAGCAGCTTATACCGGGGTACCACTGAAGCTTTCTTT. The chain couples TRBV7-9 to TRBJ1-1; D gene uncertain. The length of the CDR3 is 14 residues. Germline CDR1 is SEHNR and CDR2 is FQNEAQ (reference sequence). V lost 2 bases, J lost 4 bases, and 11 bases lay in between. The full variable domain, completed using reference TRBV7-9 and TRBJ1-1, is DTGVSQNPRHKITKRGQNVTFRCDPISEHNRLYWYRQTLGQGPEFLTYFQNEAQLEKSRLLSDRFSAERPKGSFSTLEIQRTEQGDSAMYLCASSLYRGTTEAFFGQGTRLTVV.